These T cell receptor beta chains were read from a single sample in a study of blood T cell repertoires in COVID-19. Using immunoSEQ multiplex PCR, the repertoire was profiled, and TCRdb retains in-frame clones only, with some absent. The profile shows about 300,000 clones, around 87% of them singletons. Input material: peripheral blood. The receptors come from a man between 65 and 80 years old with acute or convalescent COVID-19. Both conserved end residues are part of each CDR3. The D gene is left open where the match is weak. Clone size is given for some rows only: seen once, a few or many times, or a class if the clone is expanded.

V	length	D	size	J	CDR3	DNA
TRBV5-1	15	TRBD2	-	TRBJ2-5	CASSLGAPGGETQYF	TGCGCCAGCAGCTTGGGGGCTCCGGGAGGAGAGACCCAGTACTTC
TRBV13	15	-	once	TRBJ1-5	CASSLRGGGNQPQHF	TGTGCCAGCAGCCTCCGAGGAGGCGGGAATCAGCCCCAGCATTTT
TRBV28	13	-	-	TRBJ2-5	CASSLGARTAQYF	TGTGCCAGCAGTTTGGGGGCTAGGACGGCCCAGTACTTC
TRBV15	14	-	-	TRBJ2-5	CATSRDPRQETQYF	TGTGCCACCAGCAGAGATCCCCGGCAAGAGACCCAGTACTTC
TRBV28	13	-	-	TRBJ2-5	CASSTGVQETQYF	TGTGCCAGCAGTACAGGTGTCCAAGAGACCCAGTACTTC
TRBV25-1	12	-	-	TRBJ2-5	CASSALFGTQYF	TGTGCCAGCAGTGCACTTTTTGGGACCCAGTACTTC
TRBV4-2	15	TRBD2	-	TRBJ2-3	CASSHTLAGGDTQYF	TGTGCCAGCAGCCACACACTAGCGGGAGGGGATACGCAGTATTTT
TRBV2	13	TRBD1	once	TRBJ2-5	CASIRQGGETQYF	TGTGCCAGCATCCGACAGGGTGGAGAGACCCAGTACTTC
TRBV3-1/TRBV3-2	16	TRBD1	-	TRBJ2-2	CASSQGDRRNTGELFF	TGTGCCAGCAGCCAAGGGGACAGGCGGAACACCGGGGAGCTGTTTTTT
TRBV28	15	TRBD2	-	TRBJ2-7	CASSSLAGDLYEQYF	TGTGCCAGCAGTTCTCTAGCGGGAGATCTGTACGAGCAGTACTTC
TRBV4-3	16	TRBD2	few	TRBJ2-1	CASSQELAETYNEQFF	TGCGCCAGCAGCCAAGAGCTAGCGGAGACCTACAATGAGCAGTTCTTC
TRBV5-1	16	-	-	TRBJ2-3	CASRESGTEGADTQYF	TGCGCCAGCAGGGAATCTGGGACGGAGGGCGCAGATACGCAGTATTTT
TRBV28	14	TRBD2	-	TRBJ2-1	CASSGLAGVHEQFF	TGTGCCAGCAGCGGACTAGCGGGAGTACATGAGCAGTTCTTC
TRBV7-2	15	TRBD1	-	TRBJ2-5	CASSSPTGTQETQYF	TGTGCCAGCAGCTCCCCGACAGGGACACAAGAGACCCAGTACTTC
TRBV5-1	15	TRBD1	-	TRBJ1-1	CASSLGQGENTEAFF	TGCGCCAGCAGCTTGGGGCAGGGGGAGAACACTGAAGCTTTCTTT
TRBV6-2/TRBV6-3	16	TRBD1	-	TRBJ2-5	CASSYRSTGGWETQYF	TGTGCCAGCAGTTACCGATCGACAGGGGGCTGGGAGACCCAGTACTTC